These T cell receptor beta chains were read from a single sample in a study of graft-versus-host responses after intestinal transplantation. Only in-frame clones appear in the TCRdb table, and some are missing; sequencing was by immunoSEQ multiplex PCR. The data hold under 55,000 clones, with around 90% observed a single time. This material consisted of PBMCs, taken 524 days after transplant. Every receptor here comes from a human patient who received an intestinal transplant, so some T cells may come from the graft donor. The CDR3 runs from the conserved cysteine through the conserved F or W. A D gene is named only where the DNA matches it firmly. Size values are once, few and many counts, or a class for expanded clones, and some rows have none.

>TRBJ2-2|TRBV5-5|-|TRBD2
CASSLSSGASTGELFF
TGTGCCAGCAGCCTGTCTAGCGGGGCCTCCACCGGGGAGCTGTTTTTT
>TRBJ1-2|TRBV28|-|-
CASSLDRGNYGYTF
TGTGCCAGCAGTTTAGATAGAGGGAACTATGGCTACACCTTC
>TRBJ1-6|TRBV19|-|TRBD1
CASRDGTGHSPLHF
TGTGCCAGTAGAGACGGGACAGGGCATTCACCCCTCCACTTT
>TRBJ2-1|TRBV27|once|-
CASSFPPLGTNEQFF
TGTGCCAGCAGTTTCCCACCCCTCGGGACCAATGAGCAGTTCTTC
>TRBJ2-1|TRBV7-9|-|TRBD2
CASSSPTSGRSPPTNEQFF
TGTGCCAGCAGCTCCCCCACTAGCGGGAGGTCCCCTCCTACGAATGAGCAGTTCTTC
>TRBJ1-5|TRBV18|few|TRBD1
CASSPITGAGQPQHF
TGTGCCAGCTCACCTATAACAGGGGCCGGTCAGCCCCAGCATTTT
>TRBJ2-7|TRBV25-1|-|-
CASSASYEQYF
TGTGCCAGCAGTGCATCCTACGAGCAGTACTTC
>TRBJ1-1|TRBV30|-|TRBD1
CAWSDSGQGTEAFF
TGTGCCTGGAGTGACTCGGGACAGGGGACTGAAGCTTTCTTT
>TRBJ2-7|TRBV11-2|-|-
CASSLDRGRYEQYF
TGTGCCAGCAGCTTAGATCGTGGCCGATACGAGCAGTACTTC
>TRBJ1-1|TRBV5-1|-|-
CASSLAREGEAFF
TGCGCCAGCAGCTTGGCCCGGGAGGGTGAAGCTTTCTTT
>TRBJ2-3|TRBV9|-|-
CASSVAPSFTDTQYF
TGTGCCAGCAGCGTAGCCCCCTCCTTTACAGATACGCAGTATTTT
>TRBJ1-4|TRBV4-1|-|TRBD1
CASSQGQGLAPKLFF
TGCGCCAGCAGCCAGGGACAGGGACTGGCACCAAAACTGTTTTTT
>TRBJ2-7|TRBV9|-|TRBD1
CASSPGQAREQYF
TGTGCCAGCAGCCCGGGACAGGCTCGCGAGCAGTACTTC
>TRBJ2-4|TRBV11-2|-|-
CASSLGGVDIQYF
TGTGCCAGCAGCTTAGGAGGGGTAGACATTCAGTACTTC
>TRBJ1-1|TRBV27|once|-
CASSLWGSSPNTEAFF
TGTGCCAGCAGTTTATGGGGCAGTTCTCCGAACACTGAAGCTTTCTTT
>TRBJ2-7|TRBV6-6|-|TRBD1
CASSYDRVESYEQYF
TGTGCCAGCAGTTATGACAGGGTTGAGTCCTACGAGCAGTACTTC
>TRBJ2-1|TRBV10-1|-|TRBD2
CASSEDLAGGPHEQFF
TGCGCCAGCAGTGAGGACCTAGCGGGAGGGCCCCACGAGCAGTTCTTC
>TRBJ2-7|TRBV4-2|-|-
CASSQGAATSYEQYF
TGTGCCAGCAGCCAAGGCGCAGCAACTTCCTACGAGCAGTACTTC
>TRBJ1-1|TRBV5-1|-|TRBD1
CASSLGDRTTEAFF
TGCGCCAGCAGCTTGGGGGACAGGACGACTGAAGCTTTCTTT
>TRBJ2-1|TRBV6-5|-|-
CASSLANEQFF
TGTGCCAGCAGCCTAGCTAATGAGCAGTTCTTC
>TRBJ2-2|TRBV5-1|few|TRBD2
CASSRLAVNTGELFF
TGCGCCAGCAGCCGACTAGCGGTAAACACCGGGGAGCTGTTTTTT
>TRBJ1-2|TRBV11-3|-|TRBD1
CASSLTRGDYGYTF
TGTGCCAGCAGCTTAACCAGGGGGGACTATGGCTACACCTTC
>TRBJ2-3|TRBV30|-|-
CAWTKSGTDTQYF
TGTGCCTGGACCAAATCGGGCACAGATACGCAGTATTTT
>TRBJ2-1|TRBV10-2|-|-
CASSDREQFF
TGCGCCAGCAGTGATCGTGAGCAGTTCTTC
>TRBJ2-1|TRBV9|-|-
CASSPVHYNEQFF
TGTGCCAGCAGCCCCGTCCACTACAATGAGCAGTTCTTC
>TRBJ2-1|TRBV7-2|-|-
CASSLGRGGYNEQFF
TGTGCCAGCAGCTTAGGGCGGGGCGGGTACAATGAGCAGTTCTTC
>TRBJ2-3|TRBV19|-|TRBD2
CASSILAGDGTDTQYF
TGTGCCAGTAGTATACTAGCGGGAGACGGCACAGATACGCAGTATTTT
>TRBJ2-6|TRBV5-1|-|TRBD2
CASSPSYAGVAAGANVLTF
TGCGCCAGCAGCCCCTCATATGCGGGAGTAGCAGCTGGGGCCAACGTCCTGACTTTC
>TRBJ2-5|TRBV18|-|TRBD1
CASSPILPGQGFQETQYF
TGTGCCAGCTCACCAATACTACCGGGACAGGGCTTCCAAGAGACCCAGTACTTC
>TRBJ1-1|TRBV7-3|-|-
CASSLDRNTEAFF
TGTGCCAGCAGCTTAGACAGGAACACTGAAGCTTTCTTT
>TRBJ2-5|TRBV2|-|-
CASSTQRRETQYF
TGTGCCAGCAGTACACAACGAAGGGAGACCCAGTACTTC
>TRBJ2-7|TRBV15|-|TRBD2
CATSRGLAFNAYEQYF
TGTGCCACCAGCAGGGGACTAGCGTTTAATGCCTACGAGCAGTACTTC
>TRBJ2-7|TRBV14|-|-
CASSPTPTVWGTYEQYF
TGTGCCAGCAGCCCGACCCCCACAGTTTGGGGTACCTACGAGCAGTACTTC
>TRBJ2-3|TRBV5-4|-|TRBD2
CASSSSGRGTDTQYF
TGTGCCAGCAGCTCTAGCGGGAGGGGGACAGATACGCAGTATTTT
>TRBJ1-1|TRBV4-3|once|-
CASSQESALHTEAFF
TGCGCCAGCAGCCAAGAATCCGCTCTCCACACTGAAGCTTTCTTT
>TRBJ1-6|TRBV6-5|-|TRBD1
CASTQSKGGGSPLHF
TGTGCCAGCACCCAGTCCAAAGGGGGCGGTTCACCCCTCCACTTT
>TRBJ2-5|TRBV5-1|-|TRBD2
CASSSTWLLAGEETQYF
TGCGCCAGCAGCTCAACCTGGCTACTAGCGGGAGAAGAGACCCAGTACTTC
>TRBJ2-7|TRBV10-3|-|TRBD2
CAISDRGGRGIYEQYF
TGTGCCATCAGTGACCGGGGCGGGAGAGGAATCTACGAGCAGTACTTC
>TRBJ1-2|TRBV28|-|TRBD1
CASRSDRGYTF
TGTGCCAGCAGGTCGGACAGGGGGTACACCTTC
>TRBJ1-1|TRBV29-1|-|-
CSVPTEGDTEAFF
TGCAGCGTTCCGACAGAAGGAGACACTGAAGCTTTCTTT
>TRBJ2-1|TRBV28|-|-
CASSLGDPPLGEQFF
TGTGCCAGCAGTTTAGGGGACCCACCTTTGGGGGAGCAGTTCTTC
>TRBJ2-3|TRBV6-1|-|-
CASHHREADTQYF
TGTGCCAGCCACCATCGAGAGGCAGATACGCAGTATTTT
>TRBJ2-1|TRBV13|-|TRBD2
CASSQTSGSYNEQFF
TGTGCCAGCAGCCAGACTAGCGGCTCCTACAATGAGCAGTTCTTC
>TRBJ1-1|TRBV27|-|-
CASRGTLNTEAFF
TGTGCCAGCAGAGGGACGTTGAACACTGAAGCTTTCTTT